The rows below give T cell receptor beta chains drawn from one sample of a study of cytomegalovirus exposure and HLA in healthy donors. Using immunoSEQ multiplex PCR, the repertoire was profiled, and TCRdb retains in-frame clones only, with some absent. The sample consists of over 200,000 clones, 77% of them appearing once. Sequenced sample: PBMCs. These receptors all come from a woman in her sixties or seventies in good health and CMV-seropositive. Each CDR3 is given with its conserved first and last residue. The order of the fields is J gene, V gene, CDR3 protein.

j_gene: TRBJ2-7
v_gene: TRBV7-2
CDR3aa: CASSQLAGHSYEQYF

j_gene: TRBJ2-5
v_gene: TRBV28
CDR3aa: CASSLWTSGVETQYF

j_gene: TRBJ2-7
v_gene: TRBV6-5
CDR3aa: CASSYSGRGTYEQYF

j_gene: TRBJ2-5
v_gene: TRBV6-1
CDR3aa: CASMREPGETQYF

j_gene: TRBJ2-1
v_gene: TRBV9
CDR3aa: CASSVEGSGKSSYNEQFF

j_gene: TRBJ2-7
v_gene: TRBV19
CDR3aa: CASSPERAIAYEQYF

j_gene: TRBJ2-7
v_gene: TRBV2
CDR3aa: CASSGSSYEQYF

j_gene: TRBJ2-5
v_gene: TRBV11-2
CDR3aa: CASSLEGGTGKTQYF

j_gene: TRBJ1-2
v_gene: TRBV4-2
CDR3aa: CASSYRQGAQGYTF

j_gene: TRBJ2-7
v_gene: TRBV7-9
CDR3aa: CSSSPGYEQYF